Ten or more counts support the clone carrying this T cell receptor beta chain. What it binds is unknown. The CDR3 contains 17 residues. The germline V and J ends were trimmed by 1 base and 2 bases, with 20 bases remaining between them. The germline V gene encodes CDR1 DFQATT and CDR2 SNEGSKA (reference sequence). The data stem from a study of T cells in Graves' hyperthyroidism and ophthalmopathy. Stable disease denoted Graves' hyperthyroidism without ophthalmopathy progression within 18 months. Patients were excluded for uncontrolled infection, other autoimmune disease, pregnancy or lactation. Researchers amplified the TCR beta CDR3 regions from RNA transcripts. HTBI primers drove first-round RT-PCR of the TCR CDR3. TCRdb re-called the multiplex PCR reads with MiXCR, one entry per CDR3 protein. The sample shows about 98,000 distinct CDR3 sequences, around 42% of them seen only once. General observations from the study: Blood samples included most of the expanded thyroid clonotypes exceeding 0.001.

V is TRBV20-1 and J is TRBJ1-1; the D is unclear. The specimen was peripheral blood or thyroid tissue (not recorded which). The TCR comes from a woman in her twenties or thirties with Graves' hyperthyroidism. In nucleotides, the CDR3 is TGCAGTGCTAGAGCCCTCGACGAGGGAGTGAGAAACACTGAAGCTTTCTTT. It translates to CSARALDEGVRNTEAFF.